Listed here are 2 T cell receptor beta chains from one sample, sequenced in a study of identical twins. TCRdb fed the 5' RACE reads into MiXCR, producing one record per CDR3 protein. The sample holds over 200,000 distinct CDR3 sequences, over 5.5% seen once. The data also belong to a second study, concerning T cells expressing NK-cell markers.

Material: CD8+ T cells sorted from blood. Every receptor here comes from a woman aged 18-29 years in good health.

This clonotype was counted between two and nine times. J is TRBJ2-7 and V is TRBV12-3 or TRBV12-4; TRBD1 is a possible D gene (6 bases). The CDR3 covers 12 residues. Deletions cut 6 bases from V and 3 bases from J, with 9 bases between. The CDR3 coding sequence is TGTGCCAGCAGCTGGGACATCTACGAGCAGTACTTC. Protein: CASSWDIYEQYF.

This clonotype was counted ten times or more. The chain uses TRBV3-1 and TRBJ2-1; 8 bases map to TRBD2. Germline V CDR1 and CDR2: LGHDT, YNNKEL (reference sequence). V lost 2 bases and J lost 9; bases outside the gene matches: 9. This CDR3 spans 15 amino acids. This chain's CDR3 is CASSQYRGLGREQFF. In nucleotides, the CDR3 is TGTGCCAGCAGCCAATACCGGGGACTAGGGCGTGAGCAGTTCTTC.